Included here is one TCR beta chain sequence, with context. Its antigen is not known. The sample belongs to a study of post-analysis software for immune sequencing data. Study-wide background: Disease courses included relapsing-remitting, secondary progressive and progressive-relapsing multiple sclerosis.

Findings and caveats of the study: Samples prepared in the same batch strongly co-clustered by F measure. Relative to controls, patients had a handful of TRBV segments at higher frequency, with TRBV5-6, TRBV5-1 and TRBV20-1 among these. Patients with multiple sclerosis recorded significantly lower normalized Chao1 diversity than controls, the study found.

Every TCR beta cDNA library bore unique molecular identifiers. The T cell input of roughly 0.95 to 10 million gave 400,000 to 500,000 cDNA molecules. TCRdb used MiXCR to reprocess the PCR reads, holding one entry per CDR3 protein. The sample contains 350,000 to 500,000 distinct CDR3 sequences, 30% to 45% of which appear only once. CDR3 length equals 12 residues. Germline CDR1 and CDR2: DFQATT and SNEGSKA (reference sequence). V lost 3 bases and J lost 1, with 6 bases in between. The J gene is TRBJ1-1, the V gene TRBV20-1, with D hard to call. This receptor was obtained from a girl aged 2-10 years with multiple sclerosis. The sequenced sample consisted of blood. The CDR3 DNA reads TGCAGTGCTAGCGACCCGAACACTGAAGCTTTCTTT. Translation: CSASDPNTEAFF.